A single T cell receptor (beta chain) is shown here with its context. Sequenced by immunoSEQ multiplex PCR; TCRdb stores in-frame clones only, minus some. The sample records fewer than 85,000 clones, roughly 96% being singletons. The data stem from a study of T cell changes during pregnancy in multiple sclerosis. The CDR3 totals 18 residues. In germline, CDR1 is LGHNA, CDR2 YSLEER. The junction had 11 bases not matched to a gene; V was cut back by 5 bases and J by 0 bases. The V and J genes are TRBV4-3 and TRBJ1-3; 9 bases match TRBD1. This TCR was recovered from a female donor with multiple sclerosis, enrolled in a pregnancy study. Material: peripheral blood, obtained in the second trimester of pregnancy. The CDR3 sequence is CASSWGTGGLGSGNTIYF. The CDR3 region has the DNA TGCGCCAGCAGCTGGGGTACAGGGGGCCTCGGCTCTGGAAACACCATATATTTT.